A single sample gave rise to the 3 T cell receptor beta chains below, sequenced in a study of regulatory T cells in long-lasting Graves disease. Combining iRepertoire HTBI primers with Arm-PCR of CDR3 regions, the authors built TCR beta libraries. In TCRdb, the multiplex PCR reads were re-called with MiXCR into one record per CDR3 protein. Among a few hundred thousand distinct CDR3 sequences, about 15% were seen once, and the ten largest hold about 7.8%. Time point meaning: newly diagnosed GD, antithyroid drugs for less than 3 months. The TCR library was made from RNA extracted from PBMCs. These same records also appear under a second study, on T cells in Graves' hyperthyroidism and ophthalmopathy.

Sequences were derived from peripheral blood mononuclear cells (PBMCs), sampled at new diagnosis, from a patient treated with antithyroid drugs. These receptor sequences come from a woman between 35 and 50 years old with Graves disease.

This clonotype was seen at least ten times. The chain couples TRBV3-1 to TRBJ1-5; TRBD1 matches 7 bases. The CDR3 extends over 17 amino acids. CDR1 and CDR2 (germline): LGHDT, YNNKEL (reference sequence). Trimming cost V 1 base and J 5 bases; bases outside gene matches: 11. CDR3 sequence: CASSQGARPQGDQPQHF. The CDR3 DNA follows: TGTGCCAGCAGCCAAGGGGCGAGACCCCAGGGGGATCAGCCCCAGCATTTT.

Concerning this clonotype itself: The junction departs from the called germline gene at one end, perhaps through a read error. CDR3: CASSLVRWDRAVDYSF. The CDR3 coding sequence is TGTGCCAGCAGCTTAGTTCGTTGGGACAGGGCGGTTGACTACAGCTTC. The chain carries TRBV11-3 and TRBJ1-2, with 9 positions matching TRBD1. The germline gives CDR1 SGHNT, CDR2 YENEEA. The CDR3 sequence is 16 residues long.

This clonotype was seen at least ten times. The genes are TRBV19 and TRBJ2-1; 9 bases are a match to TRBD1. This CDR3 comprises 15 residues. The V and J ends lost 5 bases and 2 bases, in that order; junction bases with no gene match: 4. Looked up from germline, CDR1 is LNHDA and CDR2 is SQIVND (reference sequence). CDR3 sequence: CASSWDRDTYNEQFF. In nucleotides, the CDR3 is TGTGCCAGTAGTTGGGACAGGGACACCTACAATGAGCAGTTCTTC.